Listed here is a single TCR beta chain. Trimming shortened V by 3 bases and J by 1 base, and 15 bases separated the two germline ends. The length of the CDR3 is 16 residues. Germline loops: CDR1 MNHEY, CDR2 SMNVEV (reference sequence). Clones were read by immunoSEQ multiplex PCR, and TCRdb kept only the in-frame ones, dropping some. Of about 170,000 clones in the sample, around four fifths were seen once. The data are from a study of blood T cell repertoires in COVID-19. Study information: Some COVID-19 samples were acute and others convalescent; all came from the United States, Italy and Spain. T cells, B-cell-depleted T cells, or PBMCs supplied cDNA or gDNA.

The rearrangement links TRBV27 to TRBJ1-2, with D perhaps matching TRBD1 (6 bases). The TCR sequence derives from a woman aged 45 to 65 who had recovered from COVID-19. Material for sequencing was PBMCs or T cells enriched from blood (not recorded which). The DNA of the CDR3 is TGTGCCAGCAGTTTCCTCTCCGGCAGGGGTAACTATGGCTACACCTTC. Its protein product is CASSFLSGRGNYGYTF.